These 2 T cell receptor beta chains originate from one sample sequenced in a study of CD8 T cells in ankylosing spondylitis. One entry per CDR3 protein results from TCRdb running MiXCR on the 5' RACE reads. The sample holds about 170,000 distinct CDR3 sequences, around 17% seen once. The specimen sequenced was blood, either unsorted or a sorted T cell fraction (not recorded which). The receptors come from a male donor with ankylosing spondylitis or in good health (not recorded which).

The V and J genes are TRBV12-5 and TRBJ2-3; the D gene is possibly TRBD2 (5 bases). Germline CDR1 and CDR2: LGHNT and FRNRAP. Trimming removed 7 bases from V and 8 bases from J, with 13 bases in between. The CDR3 is 12 amino acids. The CDR3 spells CASATTMSTQYF. CDR3 bases: TGTGCTAGTGCTACGACTATGTCTACGCAGTATTTT.

The chain uses TRBV27 and TRBJ2-1, with 11 bases identical to TRBD2. This CDR3 contains 19 residues. Germline V gene data show CDR1 as MNHEY and CDR2 as SMNVEV (reference sequence). Trimming at V came to 2 bases and at J to 1 base, leaving 10 bases not matched to a gene. The CDR3 DNA reads TGTGCCAGCAGTTTAGGGTACTCGGCTAGCGGGAGGTCCTACAATGAGCAGTTCTTC. This translates into CASSLGYSASGRSYNEQFF.